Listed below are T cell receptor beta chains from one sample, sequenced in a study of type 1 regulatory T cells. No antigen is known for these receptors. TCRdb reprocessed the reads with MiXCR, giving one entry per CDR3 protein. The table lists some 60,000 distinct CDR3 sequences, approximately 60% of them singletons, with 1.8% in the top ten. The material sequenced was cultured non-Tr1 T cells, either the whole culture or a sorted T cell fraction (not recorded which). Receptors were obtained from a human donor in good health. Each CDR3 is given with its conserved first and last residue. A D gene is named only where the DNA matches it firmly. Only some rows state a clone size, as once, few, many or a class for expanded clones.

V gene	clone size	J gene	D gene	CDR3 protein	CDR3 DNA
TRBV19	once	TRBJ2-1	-	CASTGRGNEQFF	TGTGCCAGTACTGGCAGGGGCAATGAGCAGTTCTTC
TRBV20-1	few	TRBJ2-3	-	CSARRGREDTQYF	TGCAGTGCCCGGAGGGGGAGGGAAGATACGCAGTATTTT
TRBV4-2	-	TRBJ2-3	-	CASSQDNEALHKYF	TGTGCCAGCAGCCAAGATAACGAGGCCCTTCACAAGTATTTT
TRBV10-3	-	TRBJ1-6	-	CAISDLTSNSPLHF	TGTGCCATCAGTGACTTGACCAGTAATTCACCCCTCCACTTT
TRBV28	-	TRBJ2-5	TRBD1	CASSSPGTGERETQYF	TGTGCCAGCAGTTCGCCCGGGACAGGGGAGCGAGAGACCCAGTACTTC
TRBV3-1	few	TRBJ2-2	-	CASSPGTRGNTGELFF	TGTGCCAGCAGCCCCGGCACTAGAGGGAACACCGGGGAGCTGTTTTTT
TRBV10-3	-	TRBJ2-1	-	CAISEFNSYNEQFF	TGTGCCATCAGTGAGTTTAATTCCTACAATGAGCAGTTCTTC
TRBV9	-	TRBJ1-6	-	CASSVEIYNSPLHF	TGTGCCAGCAGCGTAGAAATTTATAATTCACCCCTCCACTTT
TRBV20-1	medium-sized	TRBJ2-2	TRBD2	CSARGGLAGESKNTGELFF	TGCAGTGCTAGAGGCGGACTAGCGGGAGAGTCAAAGAACACCGGGGAGCTGTTTTTT
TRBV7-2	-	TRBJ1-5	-	CASSPGYWQPQHF	TGTGCCAGCAGCCCGGGGTACTGGCAGCCCCAGCATTTT
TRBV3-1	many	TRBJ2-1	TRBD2	CASSLGTSGINEQFF	TGTGCCAGCAGCCTAGGGACTAGCGGGATAAATGAGCAGTTCTTC
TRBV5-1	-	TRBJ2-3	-	CASSLGGYSSTDTQYF	TGCGCCAGCAGCTTGGGAGGCTACTCGAGCACAGATACGCAGTATTTT
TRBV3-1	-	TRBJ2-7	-	CASTLKGFNEQYF	TGTGCCAGCACACTGAAGGGGTTCAACGAGCAGTACTTC